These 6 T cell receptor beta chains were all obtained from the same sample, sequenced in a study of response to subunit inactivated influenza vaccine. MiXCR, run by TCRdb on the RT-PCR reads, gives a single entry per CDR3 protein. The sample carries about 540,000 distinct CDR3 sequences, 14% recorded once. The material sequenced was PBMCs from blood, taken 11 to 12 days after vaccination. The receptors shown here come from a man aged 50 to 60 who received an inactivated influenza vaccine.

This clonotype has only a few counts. CDR3 sequence reads: CASSLPGTSGSGEQYF. CDR3 DNA sequence: TGTGCCAGCAGCCTCCCGGGGACTAGCGGGAGTGGCGAGCAGTACTTC. The chain joins TRBV4-2 to TRBJ2-7; TRBD2 agrees at 14 bases. Trimming at V came to 4 bases and at J to 6 bases, leaving 8 bases not matched to a gene. CDR3 size: 16 residues. Germline V gene sequence: CDR1 LGHNA, CDR2 YNFKEQ.

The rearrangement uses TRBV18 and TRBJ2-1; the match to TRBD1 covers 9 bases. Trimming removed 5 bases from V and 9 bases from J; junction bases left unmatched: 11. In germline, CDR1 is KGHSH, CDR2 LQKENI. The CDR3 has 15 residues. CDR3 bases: TGTGCCAGCTCAGCAGCGGGACAGGGCCTTACTGAGCAGTTCTTC. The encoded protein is CASSAAGQGLTEQFF.

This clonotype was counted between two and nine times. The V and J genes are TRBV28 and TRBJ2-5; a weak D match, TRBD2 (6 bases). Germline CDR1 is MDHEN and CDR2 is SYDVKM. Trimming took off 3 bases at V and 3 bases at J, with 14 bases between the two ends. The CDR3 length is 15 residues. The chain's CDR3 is CASSFSGLYEETQYF. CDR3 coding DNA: TGTGCCAGCAGTTTCAGCGGACTATACGAAGAGACCCAGTACTTC.

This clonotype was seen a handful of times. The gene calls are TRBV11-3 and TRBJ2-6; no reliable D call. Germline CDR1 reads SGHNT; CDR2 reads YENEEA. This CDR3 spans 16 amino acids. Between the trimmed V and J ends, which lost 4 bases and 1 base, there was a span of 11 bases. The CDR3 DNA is TGTGCCAGCAGCTCTTACCCTGCTTCTGGGGCCAACGTCCTGACTTTC. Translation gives CASSSYPASGANVLTF.

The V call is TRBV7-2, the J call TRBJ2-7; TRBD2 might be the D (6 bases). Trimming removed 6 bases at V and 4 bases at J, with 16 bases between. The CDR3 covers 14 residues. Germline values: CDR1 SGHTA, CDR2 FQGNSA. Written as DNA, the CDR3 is TGTGCCAGCAGTGTCACGCGGGGTAGATACGAGCAGTACTTC. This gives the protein CASSVTRGRYEQYF.

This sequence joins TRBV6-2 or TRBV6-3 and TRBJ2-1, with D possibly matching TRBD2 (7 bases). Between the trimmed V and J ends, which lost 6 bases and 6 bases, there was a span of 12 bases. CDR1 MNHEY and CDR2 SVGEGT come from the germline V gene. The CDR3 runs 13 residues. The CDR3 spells CASRRGTTNEQFF. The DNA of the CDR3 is TGTGCCAGCAGGAGGGGGACTACCAATGAGCAGTTCTTC.